The rows below give T cell receptor beta chains drawn from one sample of a study of CD8+CD57+ T cells in acquired aplastic anemia. TCRdb fed the reads into MiXCR, producing one record per CDR3 protein. This sample has about 220,000 distinct CDR3 sequences, with roughly 35% found just once. Source material: sorted CD4+, CD8+, or CD8+CD57+ T cells (not recorded which) from PBMCs. All receptors come from a human donor in good health, serving as a control. The CDR3 runs from the conserved cysteine through the conserved F or W. D genes are given only for firm matches. Rows give clone size only sometimes, using once, few, many, or a class for an expanded clone.

CDR3 protein: CASSLAGRGSGGGNEQFF
CDR3 DNA: TGTGCCAGCAGTTTAGCGGGAAGGGGGTCTGGAGGAGGCAATGAGCAGTTCTTC
D gene: -
clone size: -
J gene: TRBJ2-1
V gene: TRBV12-3/TRBV12-4

CDR3 protein: CTSSVRWLPSSYERYF
CDR3 DNA: TGTACCAGCAGTGTCAGGTGGCTCCCTAGCTCCTACGAGCGGTACTTC
D gene: -
clone size: -
J gene: TRBJ2-7
V gene: TRBV2

CDR3 protein: CSVEERSGDGYTF
CDR3 DNA: TGCAGCGTTGAAGAACGATCAGGGGATGGCTACACCTTC
D gene: -
clone size: -
J gene: TRBJ1-2
V gene: TRBV29-1

CDR3 protein: CASSLGWGLKDYEQYF
CDR3 DNA: TGTGCCAGCAGTCTGGGCTGGGGACTAAAAGACTACGAGCAGTACTTC
D gene: TRBD2
clone size: many
J gene: TRBJ2-7
V gene: TRBV12-3/TRBV12-4

CDR3 protein: CASSEGQTSNQPQHF
CDR3 DNA: TGTGCCAGCTCGGAGGGACAAACTAGCAATCAGCCCCAGCATTTT
D gene: -
clone size: -
J gene: TRBJ1-5
V gene: TRBV5-5

CDR3 protein: CASSPRTGQKGQFF
CDR3 DNA: TGTGCCAGCAGTCCCAGAACCGGACAGAAAGGGCAGTTCTTC
D gene: -
clone size: -
J gene: TRBJ2-1
V gene: TRBV27

CDR3 protein: CASRDNHYGYTF
CDR3 DNA: TGTGCCAGCAGGGACAACCACTATGGCTACACCTTC
D gene: -
clone size: -
J gene: TRBJ1-2
V gene: TRBV9

CDR3 protein: CASSRRGTDYEQYF
CDR3 DNA: TGTGCCAGTAGTCGTCGCGGGACAGACTACGAGCAGTACTTC
D gene: -
clone size: few
J gene: TRBJ2-7
V gene: TRBV19

CDR3 protein: CASSQLGGLRQYF
CDR3 DNA: TGCGCCAGCAGCCAATTGGGCGGGTTACGGCAGTACTTC
D gene: -
clone size: many
J gene: TRBJ2-7
V gene: TRBV4-1

CDR3 protein: CASSRIGLNEKLFF
CDR3 DNA: TGTGCCAGCAGCCGCATCGGGCTAAATGAAAAACTGTTTTTT
D gene: -
clone size: few
J gene: TRBJ1-4
V gene: TRBV12-3/TRBV12-4

CDR3 protein: CASSSWTGRNTEAFF
CDR3 DNA: TGCGCCAGCAGCTCCTGGACAGGGAGAAACACTGAAGCTTTCTTT
D gene: TRBD1
clone size: -
J gene: TRBJ1-1
V gene: TRBV4-1

CDR3 protein: CASRPWGLAGVEQYF
CDR3 DNA: TGCGCCAGCAGACCCTGGGGACTAGCGGGAGTGGAGCAGTACTTC
D gene: TRBD2
clone size: many
J gene: TRBJ2-7
V gene: TRBV5-1

CDR3 protein: CASKAGTPHGYTF
CDR3 DNA: TGTGCCAGCAAGGCAGGGACCCCGCATGGCTACACCTTC
D gene: -
clone size: many
J gene: TRBJ1-2
V gene: TRBV28

CDR3 protein: CSASGGGYNEQFF
CDR3 DNA: TGCAGTGCTAGCGGGGGGGGATACAATGAGCAGTTCTTC
D gene: TRBD2
clone size: many
J gene: TRBJ2-1
V gene: TRBV20-1

CDR3 protein: CASSPTDRGTWNTEAFF
CDR3 DNA: TGCGCCAGCAGCCCAACGGACAGGGGAACCTGGAACACTGAAGCTTTCTTT
D gene: TRBD1
clone size: -
J gene: TRBJ1-1
V gene: TRBV5-1

CDR3 protein: CSARDRGRYNEQFF
CDR3 DNA: TGCAGTGCTAGAGACAGGGGACGATACAATGAGCAGTTCTTC
D gene: -
clone size: -
J gene: TRBJ2-1
V gene: TRBV20-1

CDR3 protein: CASSLEILRMNTEAFF
CDR3 DNA: TGTGCCAGCAGCTTAGAAATCCTCCGGATGAACACTGAAGCTTTCTTT
D gene: -
clone size: many
J gene: TRBJ1-1
V gene: TRBV7-2

CDR3 protein: CASTRWAGEKLFF
CDR3 DNA: TGTGCCAGCACCCGTTGGGCGGGAGAAAAACTGTTTTTT
D gene: -
clone size: few
J gene: TRBJ1-4
V gene: TRBV12-3/TRBV12-4

CDR3 protein: CASRATGTFGGYTF
CDR3 DNA: TGTGCCAGCAGAGCGACAGGGACGTTTGGCGGCTACACCTTC
D gene: TRBD1
clone size: many
J gene: TRBJ1-2
V gene: TRBV6-1

CDR3 protein: CATSGKPLGPYNEQFF
CDR3 DNA: TGTGCCACCAGCGGCAAGCCACTCGGCCCTTACAATGAGCAGTTCTTC
D gene: -
clone size: -
J gene: TRBJ2-1
V gene: TRBV15

CDR3 protein: CSVEGQGAFEQYF
CDR3 DNA: TGCAGCGTAGAAGGACAGGGGGCTTTCGAGCAGTACTTC
D gene: TRBD1
clone size: many
J gene: TRBJ2-7
V gene: TRBV29-1

CDR3 protein: CASSSEFRDQPQHF
CDR3 DNA: TGTGCCAGCAGTTCGGAGTTTCGCGATCAGCCCCAGCATTTT
D gene: -
clone size: -
J gene: TRBJ1-5
V gene: TRBV9

CDR3 protein: CASSPGQESNEQFF
CDR3 DNA: TGTGCCAGCAGTCCGGGACAGGAGTCCAATGAGCAGTTCTTC
D gene: TRBD1
clone size: -
J gene: TRBJ2-1
V gene: TRBV2

CDR3 protein: CASGLVAGGANTGELFF
CDR3 DNA: TGTGCTAGTGGTTTGGTGGCAGGGGGGGCGAACACCGGGGAGCTGTTTTTT
D gene: -
clone size: -
J gene: TRBJ2-2
V gene: TRBV12-5

CDR3 protein: CASSFLGQGAGNTIYF
CDR3 DNA: TGTGCCAGCAGCTTCCTCGGGCAGGGGGCTGGAAACACCATATATTTT
D gene: TRBD1
clone size: few
J gene: TRBJ1-3
V gene: TRBV5-6

CDR3 protein: CATSDYLAGGETQYF
CDR3 DNA: TGTGCCACCAGTGATTATCTAGCGGGGGGAGAGACCCAGTACTTC
D gene: TRBD2
clone size: many
J gene: TRBJ2-5
V gene: TRBV24-1

CDR3 protein: CATSRVPKNIQYF
CDR3 DNA: TGTGCCACCAGCAGAGTCCCGAAAAACATTCAGTACTTC
D gene: -
clone size: -
J gene: TRBJ2-4
V gene: TRBV15

CDR3 protein: CASSLGTADTEAFF
CDR3 DNA: TGTGCCAGCAGTTTAGGGACGGCAGACACTGAAGCTTTCTTT
D gene: -
clone size: few
J gene: TRBJ1-1
V gene: TRBV27

CDR3 protein: CASSPSSGQTQYF
CDR3 DNA: TGTGCCAGCAGCCCGAGCTCCGGCCAGACCCAGTACTTC
D gene: -
clone size: -
J gene: TRBJ2-5
V gene: TRBV7-6

CDR3 protein: CASSESGGASGDTIYF
CDR3 DNA: TGTGCCAGCAGTGAATCTGGGGGTGCCTCTGGAGACACCATATATTTT
D gene: -
clone size: -
J gene: TRBJ1-3
V gene: TRBV6-1

CDR3 protein: CASSPQGAAAYGYTF
CDR3 DNA: TGTGCCAGTAGTCCTCAGGGGGCGGCCGCCTATGGCTACACCTTC
D gene: TRBD1
clone size: many
J gene: TRBJ1-2
V gene: TRBV19

CDR3 protein: CASSQDLATSGRPSSYNEQFF
CDR3 DNA: TGTGCCAGCAGCCAAGATCTGGCCACTAGCGGGAGGCCGAGTTCCTACAATGAGCAGTTCTTC
D gene: TRBD2
clone size: few
J gene: TRBJ2-1
V gene: TRBV14

CDR3 protein: CASSYKTSTDTQYF
CDR3 DNA: TGCGCCAGCAGCTATAAGACCAGCACAGATACGCAGTATTTT
D gene: -
clone size: -
J gene: TRBJ2-3
V gene: TRBV4-3

CDR3 protein: CASSSTLFRDSQETQYF
CDR3 DNA: TGTGCCAGCAGCTCCACACTCTTCCGGGACAGCCAAGAGACCCAGTACTTC
D gene: TRBD1
clone size: many
J gene: TRBJ2-5
V gene: TRBV7-9

CDR3 protein: CSAISRQAGQYEKLFF
CDR3 DNA: TGCAGTGCTATTTCTCGGCAGGCAGGGCAGTATGAAAAACTGTTTTTT
D gene: -
clone size: few
J gene: TRBJ1-4
V gene: TRBV20-1

CDR3 protein: CAISESVTANYGYTF
CDR3 DNA: TGTGCCATCAGTGAGTCAGTGACAGCTAACTATGGCTACACCTTC
D gene: -
clone size: -
J gene: TRBJ1-2
V gene: TRBV10-3

CDR3 protein: CASSFPVGGTYNEQFF
CDR3 DNA: TGTGCCAGCAGCTTTCCTGTGGGAGGCACCTACAATGAGCAGTTCTTC
D gene: -
clone size: many
J gene: TRBJ2-1
V gene: TRBV7-9

CDR3 protein: CASSLSGRSYNEQFF
CDR3 DNA: TGCGCCAGCAGCTTAAGTGGACGGTCCTACAATGAGCAGTTCTTC
D gene: -
clone size: many
J gene: TRBJ2-1
V gene: TRBV5-1

CDR3 protein: CASSTQGDTEAFF
CDR3 DNA: TGTGCCAGCAGTACTCAGGGGGACACTGAAGCTTTCTTT
D gene: TRBD1
clone size: few
J gene: TRBJ1-1
V gene: TRBV6-1

CDR3 protein: CASQDRATGELFF
CDR3 DNA: TGTGCCAGCCAGGACAGGGCGACCGGGGAGCTGTTTTTT
D gene: TRBD1
clone size: -
J gene: TRBJ2-2
V gene: TRBV7-3

CDR3 protein: CASGGTADQPQHF
CDR3 DNA: TGTGCCAGCGGGGGAACAGCCGATCAGCCCCAGCATTTT
D gene: -
clone size: -
J gene: TRBJ1-5
V gene: TRBV2

CDR3 protein: CATPSRGQSYEQYF
CDR3 DNA: TGTGCCACGCCGTCGCGCGGACAGTCCTACGAGCAGTACTTC
D gene: -
clone size: -
J gene: TRBJ2-7
V gene: TRBV24-1

CDR3 protein: CASSVTAYEQYF
CDR3 DNA: TGTGCCAGCAGTGTTACGGCTTACGAGCAGTACTTC
D gene: -
clone size: many
J gene: TRBJ2-7
V gene: TRBV2

CDR3 protein: CASSYFTGAYEQYF
CDR3 DNA: TGTGCCAGCAGCTATTTCACAGGGGCCTACGAGCAGTACTTC
D gene: TRBD1
clone size: many
J gene: TRBJ2-7
V gene: TRBV5-5

CDR3 protein: CSAREASYEQYF
CDR3 DNA: TGCAGTGCTAGAGAAGCCTCCTACGAGCAGTACTTC
D gene: -
clone size: -
J gene: TRBJ2-7
V gene: TRBV20-1

CDR3 protein: CASSPDRGSIYNERFF
CDR3 DNA: TGTGCCAGCAGCCCCGACAGGGGGAGTATCTACAATGAGCGGTTCTTC
D gene: TRBD1
clone size: -
J gene: TRBJ2-1
V gene: TRBV11-1

CDR3 protein: CASSQYPSGSEAYNEQFF
CDR3 DNA: TGTGCCAGCAGCCAATACCCTAGCGGGAGTGAGGCCTACAATGAGCAGTTCTTC
D gene: TRBD2
clone size: few
J gene: TRBJ2-1
V gene: TRBV4-2

CDR3 protein: CASSLDRNSGRNEQFF
CDR3 DNA: TGTGCCAGCAGCTTAGATCGGAACAGTGGGAGGAATGAGCAGTTCTTC
D gene: -
clone size: many
J gene: TRBJ2-1
V gene: TRBV11-1

CDR3 protein: CATSDPGGKAQHF
CDR3 DNA: TGTGCCACCAGTGATCCAGGGGGCAAGGCCCAGCATTTT
D gene: TRBD1
clone size: many
J gene: TRBJ1-5
V gene: TRBV24-1

CDR3 protein: CASRWTGGVSPLHF
CDR3 DNA: TGTGCCAGCAGATGGACAGGGGGCGTTTCACCCCTCCACTTT
D gene: TRBD1
clone size: -
J gene: TRBJ1-6
V gene: TRBV5-8

CDR3 protein: CASSANSAGDYNEQFF
CDR3 DNA: TGTGCCAGCAGTGCGAACTCGGCAGGTGACTACAATGAGCAGTTCTTC
D gene: -
clone size: few
J gene: TRBJ2-1
V gene: TRBV6-1